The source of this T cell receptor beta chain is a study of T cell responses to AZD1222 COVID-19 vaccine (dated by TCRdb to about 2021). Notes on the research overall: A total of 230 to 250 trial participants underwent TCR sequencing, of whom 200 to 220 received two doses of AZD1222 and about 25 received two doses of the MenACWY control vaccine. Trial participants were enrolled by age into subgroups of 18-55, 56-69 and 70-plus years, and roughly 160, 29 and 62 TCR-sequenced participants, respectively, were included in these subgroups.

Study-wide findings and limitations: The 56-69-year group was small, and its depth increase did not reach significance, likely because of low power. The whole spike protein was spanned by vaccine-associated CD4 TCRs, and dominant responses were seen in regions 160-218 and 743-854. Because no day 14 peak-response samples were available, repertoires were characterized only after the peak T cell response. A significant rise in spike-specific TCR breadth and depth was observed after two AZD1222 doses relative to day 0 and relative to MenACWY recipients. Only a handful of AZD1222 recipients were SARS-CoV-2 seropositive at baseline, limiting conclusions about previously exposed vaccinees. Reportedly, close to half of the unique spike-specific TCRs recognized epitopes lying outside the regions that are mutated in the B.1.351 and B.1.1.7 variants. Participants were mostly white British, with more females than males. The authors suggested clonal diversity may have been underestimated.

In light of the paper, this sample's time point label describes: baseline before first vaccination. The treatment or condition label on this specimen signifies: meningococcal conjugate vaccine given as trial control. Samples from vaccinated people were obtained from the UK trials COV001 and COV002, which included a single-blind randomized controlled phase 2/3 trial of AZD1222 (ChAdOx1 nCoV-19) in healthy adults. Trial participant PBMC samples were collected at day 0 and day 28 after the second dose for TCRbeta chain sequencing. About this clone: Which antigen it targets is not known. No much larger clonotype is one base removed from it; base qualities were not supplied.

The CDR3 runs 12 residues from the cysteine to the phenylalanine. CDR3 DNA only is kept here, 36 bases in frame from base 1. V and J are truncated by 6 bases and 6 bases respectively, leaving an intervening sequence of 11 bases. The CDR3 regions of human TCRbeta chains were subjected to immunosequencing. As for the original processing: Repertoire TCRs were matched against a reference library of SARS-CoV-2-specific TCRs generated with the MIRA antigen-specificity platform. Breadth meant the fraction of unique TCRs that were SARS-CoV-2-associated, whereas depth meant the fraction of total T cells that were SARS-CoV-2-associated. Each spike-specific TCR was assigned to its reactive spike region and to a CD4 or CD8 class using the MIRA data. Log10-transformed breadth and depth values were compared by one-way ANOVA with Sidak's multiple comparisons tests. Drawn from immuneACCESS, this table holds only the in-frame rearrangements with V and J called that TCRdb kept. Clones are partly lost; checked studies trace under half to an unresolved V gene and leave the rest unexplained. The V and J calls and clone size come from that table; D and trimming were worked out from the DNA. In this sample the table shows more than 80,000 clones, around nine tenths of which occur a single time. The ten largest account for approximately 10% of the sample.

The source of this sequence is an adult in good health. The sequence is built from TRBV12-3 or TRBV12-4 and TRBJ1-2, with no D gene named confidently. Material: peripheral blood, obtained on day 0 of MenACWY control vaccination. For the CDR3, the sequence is CASRTVLHGYTF. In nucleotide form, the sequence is TGTGCCAGCAGGACCGTTCTCCATGGCTACACCTTC.